The 17 T cell receptor beta chains below were found in one sample sequenced in a study of T cell responses to AZD1222 COVID-19 vaccine. The method was immunoSEQ multiplex PCR; TCRdb's version includes in-frame clones alone and lacks a portion of them. The sample yields 170,000 or so clones, 70% to 90% seen once. The starting material was peripheral blood, obtained 28 days after the second AZD1222 dose. The origin of the receptors is an adult who received the AZD1222 COVID-19 vaccine.

V gene TRBV4-3 combines with J gene TRBJ1-3; TRBD1 matches 7 bases. V was pared by 2 bases and J by 7 bases, with 5 bases of the junction left unmatched. Germline V gene sequence: CDR1 LGHNA, CDR2 YSLEER. The CDR3 is 14 residues long. CDR3 loop: CASSQSRDSNTIYF. CDR3 DNA: TGCGCCAGCAGCCAATCTCGGGACAGCAACACCATATATTTT.

The genes are TRBV5-6 and TRBJ1-2, with 8 bases aligning to TRBD1. The CDR3 totals 16 residues. CDR1 SGHDT and CDR2 YYEEEE come from the germline V gene. Trimming removed 0 bases from V and 2 bases from J; junction bases left unmatched: 6. In DNA, the CDR3 is TGTGCCAGCAGCTTGGAGATCAGGGGGCAGAACTATGGCTACACCTTC. It codes for CASSLEIRGQNYGYTF.

The gene calls are TRBV18 and TRBJ1-1; the D is unclear. This CDR3 region has 16 residues. CDR1 KGHSH and CDR2 LQKENI come from the germline V gene. V lost 0 bases, J lost 4 bases, and 15 bases lay in between. The CDR3 DNA sequence: TGTGCCAGCTCACCACCGTTCCAGGTCTTAGGCACTGAAGCTTTCTTT. It yields the protein CASSPPFQVLGTEAFF.

This clone is a singleton in its sample. The V and J genes are TRBV6-5 and TRBJ1-4, with D maybe TRBD1 (6 bases). This CDR3 region has 14 residues. Germline CDR1 is MNHEY and CDR2 is SVGAGI. Trimming cost V 6 bases and J 4 bases, with 12 bases left between them. The CDR3 coding sequence is TGTGCCAGCAGCTGGACAGTTTTTAATGAAAAACTGTTTTTT. Translated, it gives CASSWTVFNEKLFF.

The V call is TRBV7-2, the J call TRBJ2-3; no reliable D call. Trimming removed 1 base from V and 2 bases from J, with 7 bases in between. Germline CDR1 reads SGHTA; CDR2 reads FQGNSA. The CDR3 has 14 amino acids. DNA of the CDR3: TGTGCCAGCAGCTTAGACCAAAACACAGATACGCAGTATTTT. Translation gives CASSLDQNTDTQYF.

V usage is TRBV5-1 and J usage is TRBJ2-3; D perhaps matches TRBD1 (5 bases). The CDR3 is 16 amino acids. Germline V gives CDR1 SGHRS, CDR2 YFSETQ. V shed 2 bases and J shed 1 base, with 14 bases lying between them. CDR3 residues: CASSFSGLSGTDTQYF. The CDR3 DNA follows: TGCGCCAGCAGCTTCTCAGGGCTATCCGGCACAGATACGCAGTATTTT.

This chain links TRBV19 with TRBJ1-6, with TRBD1 matching 7 bases. The trim removed 5 bases at V and 8 bases at J, leaving 12 bases unmatched. This CDR3 has 16 residues. Germline V gene sequence: CDR1 LNHDA, CDR2 SQIVND (reference sequence). The CDR3 region has the DNA TGTGCCAGTAGTGTATTACGGACAGGTTTTGATTCACCCCTCCACTTT. This sequence encodes CASSVLRTGFDSPLHF.

The rearrangement uses TRBV7-2 and TRBJ2-7; maybe TRBD2 (5 bases). Germline CDR1 and CDR2: SGHTA and FQGNSA. The germline V and J ends were trimmed by 4 bases and 4 bases, with 14 bases remaining between them. This CDR3 contains 14 residues. The CDR3 is CASSSRTQDYEQYF. CDR3 DNA: TGTGCCAGCAGCTCTAGGACTCAGGATTACGAGCAGTACTTC.

The chain is built from TRBV6-6 and TRBJ1-2, with D perhaps TRBD1 (6 bases). Germline V gene data show CDR1 as MNHNY and CDR2 as SVGAGI (reference sequence). V was trimmed by 2 bases and J by 8 bases, leaving 15 bases between them. CDR3 size: 14 residues. CDR3 DNA: TGTGCCAGCAGTTACCCCGGGGGGGGCATGGGCTACACCTTC. It yields the protein CASSYPGGGMGYTF.

This sequence joins TRBV7-9 and TRBJ1-5; D possibly corresponds to TRBD1 (5 bases). The germline gives CDR1 SEHNR, CDR2 FQNEAQ (reference sequence). V was shortened by 6 bases and J by 2 bases, with 14 bases between the two germline ends. The CDR3 length is 15 residues. CDR3 amino acids: CASSTPDKGNQPQHF. The CDR3 bases are TGTGCCAGCAGTACTCCGGACAAAGGCAATCAGCCCCAGCATTTT.

The gene calls are TRBV6-5 and TRBJ2-2; D might be TRBD1 (5 bases). CDR3 length: 16 amino acids. Germline V lookup: CDR1 MNHEY, CDR2 SVGAGI. Trimming removed 2 bases from V and 3 bases from J, with 13 bases in between. The CDR3 reads CASSYGQGLYTGELFF. The CDR3 DNA reads as TGTGCCAGCAGTTACGGCCAGGGCCTATACACCGGGGAGCTGTTTTTT.

The V call is TRBV19, the J call TRBJ1-2; D is unclear. The CDR3 is 13 amino acids. Germline lookup yields CDR1 LNHDA and CDR2 SQIVND (reference sequence). Trimming stripped 5 bases from V and 8 bases from J, with 15 bases between. CDR3 nucleotides: TGTGCCAGTAGTCCGGATACGCTATTAGGCTACACCTTC. Protein: CASSPDTLLGYTF.

The chain couples TRBV5-1 to TRBJ1-2; no firm D call. V was shortened by 4 bases and J by 3 bases, with 13 bases between the two germline ends. The CDR3 sequence is 14 residues long. Per the germline V gene, CDR1 is SGHRS and CDR2 is YFSETQ. CDR3 nucleotides: TGCGCCAGCAGCCCGGAAGGGCGAGACTATGGCTACACCTTC. It codes for CASSPEGRDYGYTF.

The CDR3 is CASSLRRAEAFF. As DNA, the CDR3 is TGTGCCAGCAGCTTACGAAGAGCTGAAGCTTTCTTT. The chain recombines TRBV7-2 with TRBJ1-1; unclear D gene. Germline V gene sequence: CDR1 SGHTA, CDR2 FQGNSA. V gave up 2 bases and J gave up 6 bases, with 7 bases separating them. The length of the CDR3 is 12 residues.

This chain connects TRBV29-1 to TRBJ2-1; 11 bases agree with TRBD2. The CDR3 has 14 amino acids. The trim removed 7 bases at V and 3 bases at J, leaving 5 bases unmatched. CDR1 is SQVTM, CDR2 ANQGSEA, per germline. In DNA form, the CDR3 reads TGCAGCGGAGAGCTAGCGGGGGGCTACAATGAGCAGTTCTTC. It specifies CSGELAGGYNEQFF.

The J gene is TRBJ1-1, the V gene TRBV30; 8 nucleotides match TRBD1. Germline V gene lookup returns CDR1 GTSNPN and CDR2 SVGIG (reference sequence). CDR3 length equals 12 residues. V gave up 3 bases and J gave up 10 bases; unmatched junction bases: 7. The CDR3 loop is CAWRATGGRAFF. DNA for the CDR3: TGTGCCTGGAGAGCAACAGGGGGGCGAGCTTTCTTT.

The chain couples TRBV6-5 to TRBJ1-1; maybe TRBD1 (5 bases). This CDR3 is built from 13 residues. Germline V gene data show CDR1 as MNHEY and CDR2 as SVGAGI. V dropped 2 bases and J dropped 8 bases, with 12 bases sitting between them. The CDR3 DNA follows: TGTGCCAGCAGTTACGGAGGGACTAACGAAGCTTTCTTT. Protein sequence: CASSYGGTNEAFF.